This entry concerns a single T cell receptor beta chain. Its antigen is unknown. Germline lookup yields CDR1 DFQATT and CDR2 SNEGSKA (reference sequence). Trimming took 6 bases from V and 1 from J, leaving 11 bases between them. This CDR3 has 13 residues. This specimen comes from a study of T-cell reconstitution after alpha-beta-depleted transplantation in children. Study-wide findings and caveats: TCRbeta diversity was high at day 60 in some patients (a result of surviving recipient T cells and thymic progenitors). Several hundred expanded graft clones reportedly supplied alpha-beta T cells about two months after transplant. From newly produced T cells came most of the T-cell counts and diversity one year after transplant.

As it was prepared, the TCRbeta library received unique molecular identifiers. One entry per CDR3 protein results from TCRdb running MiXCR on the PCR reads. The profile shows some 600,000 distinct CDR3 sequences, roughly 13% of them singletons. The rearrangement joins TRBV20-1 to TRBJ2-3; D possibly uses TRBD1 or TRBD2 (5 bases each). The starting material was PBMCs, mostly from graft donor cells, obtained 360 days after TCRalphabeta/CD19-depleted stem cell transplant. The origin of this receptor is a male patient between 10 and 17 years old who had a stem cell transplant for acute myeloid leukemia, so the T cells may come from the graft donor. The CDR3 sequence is CSAFGDRTDTQYF. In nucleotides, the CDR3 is TGCAGTGCGTTCGGGGACCGCACAGATACGCAGTATTTT.